This TCR beta chain originates from a study of shared clonotypes between healthy human individuals. Findings and limits, study-wide: Rarefaction showed that sequencing of sorted subsets was incomplete (despite large depth). Sequencing depth was predicted to influence how clonotypes are shared among donors.

Evenly divided among several immunoSEQ plates was the genomic DNA of each subset. TCRdb's table, derived via immunoSEQ multiplex PCR, lists solely in-frame clones and lacks some. The sample includes about 2.3 million clones, approximately 90% of them seen just once. Free of recent acute infections or vaccinations, the donors were healthy HIV-negative adults. As concerns this clone: Its target is not known.

The CDR3 is 14 amino acids. Trimming pared 0 bases from V and 5 bases from J, leaving 11 bases between. CDR1 and CDR2 (germline): SGHNT, YYREEE (reference sequence). Material: naive CD4+ T cells from PBMCs. Documented subset: CD45RA+ positively selected. This chain joins TRBV5-4 and TRBJ2-5; D is tentatively TRBD1 or TRBD2 (5 bases each). This sequence was found in a man aged 18 to 30 in good health. Some clones in this sample may be carry-over from other donors' samples. Here the CDR3 reads CASSLVGVRETQYF. DNA for the CDR3: TGTGCCAGCAGCTTGGTGGGGGTAAGGGAGACCCAGTACTTC.